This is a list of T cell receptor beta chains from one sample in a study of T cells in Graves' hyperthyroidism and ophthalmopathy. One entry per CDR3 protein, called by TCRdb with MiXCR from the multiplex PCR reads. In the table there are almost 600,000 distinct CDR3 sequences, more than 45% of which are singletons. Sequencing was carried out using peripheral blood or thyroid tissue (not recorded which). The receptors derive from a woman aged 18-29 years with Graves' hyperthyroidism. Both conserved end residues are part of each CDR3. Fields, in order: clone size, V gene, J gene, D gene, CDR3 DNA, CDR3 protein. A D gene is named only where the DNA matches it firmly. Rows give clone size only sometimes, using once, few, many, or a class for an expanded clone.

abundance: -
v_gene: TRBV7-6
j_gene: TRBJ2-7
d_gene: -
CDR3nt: TGTGCCAGCAGCCCATCGGTCGGGAGTTTCAACGAGCAGTACTTC
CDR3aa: CASSPSVGSFNEQYF

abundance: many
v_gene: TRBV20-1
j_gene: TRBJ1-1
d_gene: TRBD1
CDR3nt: TGCAGTGCTAGAGAATCGGGACAGGGGGCCTCTGAAGCTTTCTTT
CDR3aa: CSARESGQGASEAFF

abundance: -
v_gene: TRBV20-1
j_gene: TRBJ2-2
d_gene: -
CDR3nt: TGCAGTGCTAGATCAAGCGGAAGCACCGGGGAGCTGTTTTTT
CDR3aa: CSARSSGSTGELFF

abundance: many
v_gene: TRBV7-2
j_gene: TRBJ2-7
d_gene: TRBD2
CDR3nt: TGTGCCAGCAGTTTCTTCGGGGGGGGCTACGAGCAGTACTTC
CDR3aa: CASSFFGGGYEQYF

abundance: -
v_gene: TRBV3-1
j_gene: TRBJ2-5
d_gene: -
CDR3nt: TGTGCCAGCAGCCAAGTCCTAGCGAAATCTGAGACCCAGTACTTC
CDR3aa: CASSQVLAKSETQYF

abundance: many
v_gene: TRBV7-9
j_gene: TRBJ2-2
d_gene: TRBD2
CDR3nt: TGTGCCAGCAGCTTAGCGGGAGGGCCCTCGAGTAAGACCGGGGAGCTGTTTTTT
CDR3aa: CASSLAGGPSSKTGELFF

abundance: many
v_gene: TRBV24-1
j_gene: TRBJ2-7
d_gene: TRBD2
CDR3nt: TGTGCCACCAGTGATTTGGGGACTAGCGGAGCCTACGAGCAGTACTTC
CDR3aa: CATSDLGTSGAYEQYF

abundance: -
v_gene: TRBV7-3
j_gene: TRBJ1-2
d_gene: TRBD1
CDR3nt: TGTGCCAGCAGCGACAGGGGGAGCGCTAACTATGGCTACACCTTC
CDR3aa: CASSDRGSANYGYTF

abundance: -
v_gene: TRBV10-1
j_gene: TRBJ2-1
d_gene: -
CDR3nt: TGCGCCAGCAGCAAAGGGCGTTACAATGAGCAGTTCTTC
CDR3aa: CASSKGRYNEQFF

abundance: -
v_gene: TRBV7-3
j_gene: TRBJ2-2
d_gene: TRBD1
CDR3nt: TGTGCCAGCAGCTTAACGAGGGGGCTGGGGGACGGGGAGCTGTTTTTT
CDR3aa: CASSLTRGLGDGELFF

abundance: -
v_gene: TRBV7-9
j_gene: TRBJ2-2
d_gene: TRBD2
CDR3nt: TGTGCCAGCGGGTTAGCGGGAGGGTCGGGGGAGCTGTTTTTT
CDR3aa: CASGLAGGSGELFF

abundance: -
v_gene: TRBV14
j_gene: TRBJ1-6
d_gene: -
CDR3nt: TGTGCCAGCAGCCAAGCAAGGTTT
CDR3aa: CASSQARF

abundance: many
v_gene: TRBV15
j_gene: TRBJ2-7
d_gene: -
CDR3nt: TGTGCCACCAGCAGAGATGGGGTTAGTATGCTGTACTTC
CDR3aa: CATSRDGVSMLYF

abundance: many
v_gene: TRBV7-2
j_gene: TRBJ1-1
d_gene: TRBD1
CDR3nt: TGTGCCAGCAGCTTACTGACAGGGCCTTACACTGAAGCTTTCTTT
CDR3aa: CASSLLTGPYTEAFF

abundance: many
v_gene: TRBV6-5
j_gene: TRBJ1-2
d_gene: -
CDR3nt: TGTGCCAGCAGGACGAGGGAGCGCTATGGCTACACCTTC
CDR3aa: CASRTRERYGYTF

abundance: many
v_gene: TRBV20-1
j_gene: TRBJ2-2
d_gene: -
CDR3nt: TGCAGTGCTAGAGCAGGGGAGTACAACGGGGAGCTGTTTTTT
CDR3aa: CSARAGEYNGELFF

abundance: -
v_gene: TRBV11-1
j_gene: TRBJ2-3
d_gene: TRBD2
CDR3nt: TGTGCCAGCAGCTTGGGACTAGCGGGAGGCTTCACAGATACGCAGTATTTT
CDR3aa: CASSLGLAGGFTDTQYF

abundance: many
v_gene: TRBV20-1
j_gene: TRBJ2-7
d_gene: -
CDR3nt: TGCAGTGCTAGCTCTCTAGCAGCCTACGAGCAGTACTTC
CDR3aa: CSASSLAAYEQYF

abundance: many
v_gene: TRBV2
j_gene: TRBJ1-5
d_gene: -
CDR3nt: TGTGCCAGCAGTGTAAAAGAAAGCAATCAGCCCCAGCATTTT
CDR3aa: CASSVKESNQPQHF

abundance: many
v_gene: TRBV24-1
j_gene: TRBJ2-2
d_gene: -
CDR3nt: TGTGCCACCAGTGATCCCGCACAGGGAACCGGGGAGCTGTTTTTT
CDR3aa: CATSDPAQGTGELFF

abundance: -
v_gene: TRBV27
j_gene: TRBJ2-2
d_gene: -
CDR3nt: TGTGCCAGCAGTTTTTACCCTAACGCGAACACCGGGGAGCTGTTTTTT
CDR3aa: CASSFYPNANTGELFF

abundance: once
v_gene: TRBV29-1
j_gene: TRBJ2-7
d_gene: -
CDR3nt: TGCAGCTTAACCGGGACTTTGACCGAGCAGTACTTC
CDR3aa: CSLTGTLTEQYF

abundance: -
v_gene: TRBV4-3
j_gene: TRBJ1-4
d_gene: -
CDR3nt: TGCGCCAGCAGCCACTCTGGGGGTGATGAAAAACTGTTTTTT
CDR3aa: CASSHSGGDEKLFF

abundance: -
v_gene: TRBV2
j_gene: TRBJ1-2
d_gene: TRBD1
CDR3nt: TGTGCCAGCAGTGACAGGGGGTATGGCTACACCTTC
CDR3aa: CASSDRGYGYTF

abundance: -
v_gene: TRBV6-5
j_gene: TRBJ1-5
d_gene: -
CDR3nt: TGTGCCAGCAGTCAGAAAAGGAATCAGCCCCAGCATTTT
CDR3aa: CASSQKRNQPQHF

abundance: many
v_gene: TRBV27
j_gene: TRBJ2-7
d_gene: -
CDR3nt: TGTGCCAGGACGAACCCAGGGAGGCCTCCCGAGCAGTACTTC
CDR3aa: CARTNPGRPPEQYF

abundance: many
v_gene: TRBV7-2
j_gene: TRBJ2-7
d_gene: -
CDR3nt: TGTGCCAGCAGCTCGGACAGTTACTACGAGCAGTACTTC
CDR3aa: CASSSDSYYEQYF

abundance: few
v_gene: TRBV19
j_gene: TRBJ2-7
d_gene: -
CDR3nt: TGTGCCAGTAGTACTTCGACTGGTCCCTACGAGCAGTACTTC
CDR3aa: CASSTSTGPYEQYF

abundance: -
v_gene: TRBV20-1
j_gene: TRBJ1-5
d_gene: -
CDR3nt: -
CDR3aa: CSARWGSAKNIQYFGAGHQAQHF

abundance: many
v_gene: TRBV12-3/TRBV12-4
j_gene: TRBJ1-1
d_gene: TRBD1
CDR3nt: TGTGCCAGCAGTTCACCCTCGACAGGGTTCACTGAAGCTTTCTTT
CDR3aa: CASSSPSTGFTEAFF

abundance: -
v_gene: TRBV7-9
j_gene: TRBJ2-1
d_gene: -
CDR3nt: TGTGCCAGCAGCACGCGGACCCCGCAAAAGGCCTACAATGAGCAGTTCTTC
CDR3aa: CASSTRTPQKAYNEQFF

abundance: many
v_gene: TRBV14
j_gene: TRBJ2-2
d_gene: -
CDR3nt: TGTGCCAGCAGCCTCCGGGCCTCGAACACCGGGGAGCTGTTTTTT
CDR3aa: CASSLRASNTGELFF

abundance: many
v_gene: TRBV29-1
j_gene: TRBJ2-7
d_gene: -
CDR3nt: TGCAGCGTTGGCCCGACAGTGAACGAGCAGTACTTC
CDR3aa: CSVGPTVNEQYF

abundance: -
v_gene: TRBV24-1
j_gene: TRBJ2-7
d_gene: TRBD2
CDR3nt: TGTGCCACCAGTGACCACGGACTAGCGGGCTCCTACGAGCAGTACTTC
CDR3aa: CATSDHGLAGSYEQYF

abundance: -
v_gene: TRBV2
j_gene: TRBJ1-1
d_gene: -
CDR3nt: TGTGCCACTTCCGGCCAGTACACTGAAGCTTTCTTT
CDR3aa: CATSGQYTEAFF

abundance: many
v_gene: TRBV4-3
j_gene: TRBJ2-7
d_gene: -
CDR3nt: TGCGCCAGCAGCCAAGATCTCCGGTCCTACAAGCAGTACTTC
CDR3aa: CASSQDLRSYKQYF

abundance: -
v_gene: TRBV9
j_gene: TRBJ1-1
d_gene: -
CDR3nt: TGTGCCAGCAGCGGGGGGTCGGGGTCCCCTGAAGCTTTCTTT
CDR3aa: CASSGGSGSPEAFF

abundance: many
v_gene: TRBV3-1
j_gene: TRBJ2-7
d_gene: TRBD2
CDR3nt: TGTGCCAGCAGCCCAACGACTAGCGGAGGGTACGAGCAGTACTTC
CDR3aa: CASSPTTSGGYEQYF

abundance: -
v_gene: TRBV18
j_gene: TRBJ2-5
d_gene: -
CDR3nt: TGTGCCAGCTCACCCCCATCGTTTGGGAAAGAGACCCAGTACTTC
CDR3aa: CASSPPSFGKETQYF

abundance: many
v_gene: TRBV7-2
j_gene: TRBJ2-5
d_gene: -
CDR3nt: TGTGCCAGCAGCTTAGGAGTCTTGGGCCAGTACTTC
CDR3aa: CASSLGVLGQYF

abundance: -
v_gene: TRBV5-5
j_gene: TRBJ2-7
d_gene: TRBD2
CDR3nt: TGTGCCAGCAGCTTAAGCGGGGTAGCCTACAATGAGCAGTACTTC
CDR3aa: CASSLSGVAYNEQYF

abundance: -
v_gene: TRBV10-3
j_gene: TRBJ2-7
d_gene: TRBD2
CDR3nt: TGTGCCATCGGACTAGCGGAAAATGAGCAGTACTTC
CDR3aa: CAIGLAENEQYF

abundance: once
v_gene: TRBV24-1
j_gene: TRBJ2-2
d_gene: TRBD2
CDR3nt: TGTGCCACCAGTGATCGGACTAGCGGGAGTTGGACCGGGGAGCTGTTTTTT
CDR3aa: CATSDRTSGSWTGELFF

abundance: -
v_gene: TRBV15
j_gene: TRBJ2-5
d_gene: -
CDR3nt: TGTGCCAGCAGCCAAGGCCAAGCAGGACAGAGGCAAGAGACCCAGTACTTC
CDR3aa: CASSQGQAGQRQETQYF

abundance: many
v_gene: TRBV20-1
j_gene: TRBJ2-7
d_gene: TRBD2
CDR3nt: TGCAGTGCTAGCTTACCCCTGGGAGGGCGCCACGAGCAGTACTTC
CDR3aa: CSASLPLGGRHEQYF

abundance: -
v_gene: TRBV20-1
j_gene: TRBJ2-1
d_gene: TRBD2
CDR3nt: TGCAGTGCTAGTGGATTAGGACTAGCGGGATGGGATGAGCAGTTCTTC
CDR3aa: CSASGLGLAGWDEQFF

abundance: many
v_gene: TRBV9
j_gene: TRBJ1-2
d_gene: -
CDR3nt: TGTGCCAGCAGCGTAGACCAGGGGCTCTATGGCTACACCTTC
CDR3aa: CASSVDQGLYGYTF